The rows below give T cell receptor beta chains drawn from one sample of a study of shared clonotypes between healthy human individuals. The assay was immunoSEQ multiplex PCR, and TCRdb's table has in-frame clones only and misses some. Among around 980,000 clones listed, about four fifths were seen once. Sequencing input: memory CD4+ T cells from PBMCs. These receptor sequences come from a man aged 18 to 29 in good health. Some clones in this sample may be carry-over from other donors' samples. Both conserved end residues are part of each CDR3. The D gene is left open where the match is weak. The size of a clone is reported for some rows only, either as once, few or many, or as a class for expanded clones.

d_gene	v_gene	j_gene	abundance	CDR3nt	CDR3aa
NA	TRBV5-4	TRBJ2-5	NA	TGTGCCAGCAGCTTTGGACGGCAAGAGACCCAGTACTTC	CASSFGRQETQYF
NA	TRBV19	TRBJ1-4	NA	TGTGCCAGCACCACAGGGAGGAGACTGTTTTTT	CASTTGRRLFF
NA	TRBV28	TRBJ2-7	NA	TGTGCCAGCAGCCCCTCCACGGCGGGACGCTCCTACGAGCAGTACTTC	CASSPSTAGRSYEQYF
NA	TRBV15	TRBJ2-5	NA	TGTGCCACCAGCAGAGTTGCCCGGTCCCAAGAGACCCAGTACTTC	CATSRVARSQETQYF
NA	TRBV7-2	TRBJ1-3	once	TGTGCCAGCAGCCGGCTAGGAGACTTGACATATGGAAACACCATATATTTT	CASSRLGDLTYGNTIYF
NA	TRBV15	TRBJ1-1	NA	TGTGCCACCAGCAGTGAAAAAACACAGAACACTGAAGCTTTCTTT	CATSSEKTQNTEAFF
TRBD2	TRBV5-4	TRBJ2-1	NA	TGTGCCACCCTAGCGGGTAGCTCCTACAATGAGCAGTTCTTC	CATLAGSSYNEQFF
NA	TRBV11-3	TRBJ1-1	NA	TGTGCCAGCAGCTCGCGACAGAACACTGAAGCTTTCTTT	CASSSRQNTEAFF
TRBD2	TRBV9	TRBJ2-5	NA	TGTGCCAGCAGCGTCGGACTAGCGGAAGAGACCCAGTACTTC	CASSVGLAEETQYF
TRBD2	TRBV6-5	TRBJ2-2	NA	TGTGCCAGCAGTTATAATTCCTTGCGGGGGACCGGGGAGCTGTTTTTT	CASSYNSLRGTGELFF
NA	TRBV29-1	TRBJ1-2	once	TGCAGCGTCTCAGGAGTCCCTAACTATGGCTACACCTTC	CSVSGVPNYGYTF
TRBD1	TRBV6-1	TRBJ2-2	NA	TGTGCCAGCAGTGATCGGACCCTAGACTTTTGGACAGGGGACACCGGGGAGCTGTTTTTT	CASSDRTLDFWTGDTGELFF
NA	TRBV15	TRBJ2-5	once	TGTGCCACCAGGGTAGGTGAGACCCAGTACTTC	CATRVGETQYF
NA	TRBV18	TRBJ2-2	NA	TGTGCCAGCTCACCACCCCCCGTCGTGGGAACCGGGGAGCTGTTTTTT	CASSPPPVVGTGELFF
TRBD1	TRBV18	TRBJ1-1	NA	TGTGCCAGCTCACCGGGACAGCCGAACACTGAAGCTTTCTTT	CASSPGQPNTEAFF
NA	TRBV6-6	TRBJ1-3	NA	TGTGCCAGCGGCAGGCAGAGCTCTGGAAACACCATATATTTT	CASGRQSSGNTIYF
TRBD2	TRBV5-1	TRBJ2-2	NA	TGCGCCAGCATTCCGGGGACTAGCGGGAGGTCGAACACCGGGGAGCTGTTTTTT	CASIPGTSGRSNTGELFF
NA	TRBV5-8	TRBJ2-5	NA	TGTGCCAGCAGCTTCGAGCACCAAGAGACCCAGTACTTC	CASSFEHQETQYF
TRBD1	TRBV7-2	TRBJ2-7	once	TGTGCCAGCAGCTTAAGGGACAGGGGTTTCTACGAGCAGTACTTC	CASSLRDRGFYEQYF
NA	TRBV29-1	TRBJ2-7	NA	TGCAGCGTTGAAGACAACTCCTACGAGCAGTACTTC	CSVEDNSYEQYF
TRBD2	TRBV28	TRBJ2-4	NA	TGTGCCAGCACTCATACGGCTAGCGGAACCAAAAACATTCAGTACTTC	CASTHTASGTKNIQYF
TRBD2	TRBV6-6	TRBJ2-7	NA	TGTGCCAGCAGTTACCTGGGACTAGCAAACGAGCAGTACTTC	CASSYLGLANEQYF
TRBD2	TRBV9	TRBJ2-1	NA	TGTGCCAGCAGCGTAGGGACTAGCGTCTACAATGAGCAGTTCTTC	CASSVGTSVYNEQFF
NA	TRBV6-5	TRBJ2-7	NA	TGTGCCAGCAGTTACTCAGGGGCCTACGAGCAGTACTTC	CASSYSGAYEQYF
NA	TRBV7-8	TRBJ2-7	NA	TGTGCCAGCAGCGCGTGGGGGGGGCTCTACGAGCAGTACTTC	CASSAWGGLYEQYF
NA	TRBV18	TRBJ2-5	NA	TGTGCCAGCTCACTACAGGGCCGGGCAGAGACCCAGTACTTC	CASSLQGRAETQYF
NA	TRBV15	TRBJ2-3	NA	TGTGCCACCAGCAGAGACCGGGGTAAAGCAGATACGCAGTATTTT	CATSRDRGKADTQYF
NA	TRBV20-1	TRBJ1-5	NA	TGCAGTGCTGCCGGGATCCCGGGCCAGCATTTT	CSAAGIPGQHF
NA	TRBV19	TRBJ1-2	NA	TGTGCCAGTGGGGAACCTGCGCGGGGGGCTGGTTATGGCTACACCTTC	CASGEPARGAGYGYTF
NA	TRBV10-3	TRBJ2-7	NA	TGTGCCATCAGTGATGCACGGAGCCTCTACGAGCAGTACTTC	CAISDARSLYEQYF
TRBD2	TRBV7-2	TRBJ2-7	NA	TGTGCCAGCAGCTTAGAAGGGACTAGTTATATCCACGAGCAGTACTTC	CASSLEGTSYIHEQYF
NA	TRBV19	TRBJ2-7	NA	TGTGCCAGTAGTATTCCCGGGACAACCTACGAGCAGTACTTC	CASSIPGTTYEQYF
NA	TRBV9	TRBJ1-4	NA	TGTGCCAGCAGCGTAGCTTTAGGGGATAATGAAAAACTGTTTTTT	CASSVALGDNEKLFF
NA	TRBV5-5	TRBJ1-3	NA	TGTGCCAGCAGCTTGGGTGCGTTCTCTGGAAACACCATATATTTT	CASSLGAFSGNTIYF
NA	TRBV4-1	TRBJ1-3	NA	TGCGCCAGCAGCCAAGACGCCGGGGTATACGACTCTGGAAACACCATATATTTT	CASSQDAGVYDSGNTIYF
NA	TRBV18	TRBJ2-2	NA	TGTGCCAGCTCAGTAGGTACAGCGAACACCGGGGAGCTGTTTTTT	CASSVGTANTGELFF
NA	TRBV7-2	TRBJ2-7	NA	TGTGCCAGCAGCTTAGGTCCAGGAGCTGAGCAGTACTTC	CASSLGPGAEQYF
TRBD2	TRBV7-9	TRBJ2-3	NA	TGTGCCAGCAGCTTAGGAGCGGGAGGGTTCACAGATACGCAGTATTTT	CASSLGAGGFTDTQYF
NA	TRBV7-9	TRBJ2-7	NA	TGTGCCAGCAGCGGGAGAGGGGCTGACGAGCAGTACTTC	CASSGRGADEQYF
NA	TRBV28	TRBJ1-2	NA	TGTGCCGGACGGGAGGGGCGAATTTGGGGTGGCTACACCTTC	CAGREGRIWGGYTF
NA	TRBV7-2	TRBJ2-3	few	TGTGCCAGCAGCTTGGGCGTCGGGCGGCTCACAGATACGCAGTATTTT	CASSLGVGRLTDTQYF
NA	TRBV18	TRBJ2-2	NA	TGTGCCAGCTCAGTACAGATAAACACCGGGGAGCTGTTTTTT	CASSVQINTGELFF
NA	TRBV25-1	TRBJ2-3	NA	TGTGCCAGCAGTGCCTCACTAGGATCCACAGATACGCAGTATTTT	CASSASLGSTDTQYF
TRBD1	TRBV5-1	TRBJ2-1	NA	TGCGCCGCCTCTAAGGGGCAGGGGGATAACAATGAGCAGTTCTTC	CAASKGQGDNNEQFF
TRBD1	TRBV5-1	TRBJ2-2	NA	TGCGCCAGCAGCTTGGACAGGGGTACCGGGGAGCTGTTTTTT	CASSLDRGTGELFF
TRBD2	TRBV4-1	TRBJ2-7	NA	TGCGCCAGCAGCCAAATGTGGATTTCTAGCGGGACTCCCAAACCTTACGAGCAGTACTTC	CASSQMWISSGTPKPYEQYF
TRBD1	TRBV19	TRBJ1-1	few	TGTGCCAGTAGAGATCCGGGACAGGGGGCGCGCGGTGAAGCTTTCTTT	CASRDPGQGARGEAFF
TRBD2	TRBV7-6	TRBJ2-5	few	TGTGCCAGCAGCCCGGGACTAGCGGGGACCCAGTACTTC	CASSPGLAGTQYF
NA	TRBV4-1	TRBJ2-1	once	TGCGCCAGCAGCCAAGATAAGTTCGGGGGCGGGTATGAGCAGTTCTTC	CASSQDKFGGGYEQFF
NA	TRBV21-1	TRBJ1-5	NA	TGTGCCAGCAGCAAAGGGACCGGGACAGGGGATTATAGCAATCAGCCCCAGCATTTT	CASSKGTGTGDYSNQPQHF
NA	TRBV19	TRBJ1-2	NA	TGTGCCAGTAGTTCGACAGCCATCTATGGCTACACCTTC	CASSSTAIYGYTF
NA	TRBV6-5	TRBJ2-3	NA	TGTGCCAGCGCGCTGTTAGGTAGCACAGATACGCAGTATTTT	CASALLGSTDTQYF
NA	TRBV5-5	TRBJ2-6	many	TGTGCCAGCAGCCCACCCTCTGGGGCCAACGTCCTGACTTTC	CASSPPSGANVLTF
NA	TRBV11-1	TRBJ2-2	NA	TGTGCCAGCAGCTGGATAGGCACCGGGGAGCTGTTTTTT	CASSWIGTGELFF